What follows are 2 T cell receptor beta chains derived from one specimen sequenced in a study of T-cell reconstitution after alpha-beta-depleted transplantation in children. For TCRbeta, the library was prepared with unique molecular identifiers. TCRdb reanalysed the PCR reads using MiXCR and keeps one entry per CDR3 protein. The sample records roughly 670,000 distinct CDR3 sequences, under 15% being singletons. Specimen: PBMCs, collected before TCRalphabeta/CD19-depleted stem cell transplant. These receptors all stem from a girl aged 2-10 years with congenital amegakaryocytic thrombocytopenia, due to receive a stem cell transplant.

The table lists this clonotype with a few counts. The chain joins TRBV5-6 to TRBJ2-7; D remains unclear. The CDR3 length is 13 residues. V was cut by 3 bases and J by 7 bases, with 14 bases left in between. Germline V gene sequence: CDR1 SGHDT, CDR2 YYEEEE. CDR3 region: CASSSRPAREQYF. In DNA, the CDR3 is TGTGCCAGCAGCTCCCGACCCGCCCGGGAGCAGTACTTC.

This clonotype was counted at least ten times. V and J are TRBV11-2 and TRBJ1-6, with D maybe TRBD1 (6 bases). CDR3 length equals 15 residues. Trimming removed 5 bases at V and 8 bases at J, with 16 bases between. Germline V gene sequence: CDR1 SGHAT, CDR2 FQNNGV. Here the CDR3 reads CASSTFGTNHSPLHF. The CDR3 bases are TGTGCCAGCAGCACCTTCGGGACAAATCATTCACCCCTCCACTTT. Drawing the rest from reference TRBV11-2 and TRBJ1-6, the complete variable domain is EAGVAQSPRYKIIEKRQSVAFWCNPISGHATLYWYQQILGQGPKLLIQFQNNGVVDDSQLPKDRFSAERLKGVDSTLKIQPAKLEDSAVYLCASSTFGTNHSPLHFGNGTRLTVT.